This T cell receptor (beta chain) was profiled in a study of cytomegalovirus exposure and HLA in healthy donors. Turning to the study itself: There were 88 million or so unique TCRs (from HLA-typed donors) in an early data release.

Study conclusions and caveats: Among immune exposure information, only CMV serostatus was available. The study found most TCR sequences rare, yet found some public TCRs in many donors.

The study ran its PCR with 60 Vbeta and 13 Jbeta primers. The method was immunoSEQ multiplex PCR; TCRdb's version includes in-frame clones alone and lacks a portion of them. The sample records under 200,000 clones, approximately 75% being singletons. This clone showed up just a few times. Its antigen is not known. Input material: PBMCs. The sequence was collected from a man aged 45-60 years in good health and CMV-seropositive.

CDR3: CASSVGIGRPEEAFF. CDR3 sequence (DNA): TGTGCCAGCAGCGTAGGGATAGGAAGGCCCGAGGAGGCTTTCTTT. The J gene is TRBJ1-1, the V gene TRBV9; D ambiguous. The CDR3 consists of 15 residues. Looked up from germline, CDR1 is SGDLS and CDR2 is YYNGEE. Trimming took 0 bases from V and 11 from J, leaving 20 bases between them.